This T cell receptor (beta chain) was captured by sequencing in a study of blood T cell repertoires in COVID-19 (dated by TCRdb to 2019 to 2021). Concerning the study at large: The collaborator samples originated in the United States, Italy and Spain and spanned the acute and convalescent phases of COVID-19. The material from the prospective study consisted of cDNA or gDNA derived from T cells, B-cell-depleted T cells, or PBMCs. The dataset comprised deeply sampled blood TCRbeta repertoires from subjects exposed to, actively infected with, or recovered from COVID-19. A freely available public database, intended as a resource for researchers studying the immune response to SARS-CoV-2, is where the repertoires were released. Samples came from the ongoing ImmuneRACE study (first 160 participants) plus 1,254 subjects from 6 global collaborators. Sample metadata almost always included a de-identified subject ID, COVID-19 status, age in years and sex. Where HLA class I and class II types were available, the types were taken from metadata supplied by the sample provider, not from assay-based typing. Study-wide findings and limitations: Clinical and demographic metadata were provided uncurated, with the amount varying by source and participant.

TCRbeta CDR3 regions were amplified from genomic DNA by means of the immunoSEQ Assay, a bias-controlled multiplex PCR. The authors' pipeline ran thus. Within the assay, amplification of reference gene primers was used to estimate how many nucleated cells each sample contained. To quantify the absolute abundance of each unique TCRbeta CDR3 rearrangement, sequence reads were collapsed and filtered. For each sample, productive Simpson clonality was calculated as the square root of Simpson's diversity index across productive rearrangements. In its TCRdb copy, this immuneACCESS table keeps in-frame sequences only and misses some clones. Where compared with another copy, unresolved V genes explain less than half of these, and the others have no known cause. V and J calls and clone size are as listed in that table; D and trimming were resolved from the DNA. In all, the sample holds 200,000 to 250,000 clones, and under 90% of those were seen once. The ten top clones hold roughly 5.3% of the sample.

From cysteine to phenylalanine, the CDR3 is 17 amino acids long. Just the 51-base CDR3 DNA is kept, in frame starting at base 1. CDR1 and CDR2 (LGHDT, YNNKEL) derive from the germline V gene (reference sequence). V is pared back by 0 bases and J by 3 bases, with 18 bases lying between the germline termini. This clone was found once. Its antigen remains undetermined. Within one base of it there is no much larger clone, and no base qualities were kept. Samples from volunteer blood donors who had recovered from COVID-19 were contributed by a second Seattle source. Collaborating institutions collected whole blood in K2EDTA tubes following their own protocols. Collaborator samples were shipped for TCRbeta analysis as frozen whole blood, isolated PBMCs, or DNA extracted from either sample type.

This receptor was taken from a woman aged 60 to 75 who had recovered from COVID-19. The sample was peripheral blood. The chain employs TRBV3-1 (or the pseudogene TRBV3-2) and TRBJ2-7, with TRBD2 as a weak D call on 5 bases. The DNA sequence follows: TGTGCCAGCAGCCAAGATCGGATGGGTCTAGCAAGCTACGAGCAGTACTTC. Its protein product is CASSQDRMGLASYEQYF.